This T cell receptor (beta chain) was sequenced for a study of OX40 agonist ivuxolimab in advanced cancers. Overall study: Six ivuxolimab dose levels, 0.01 to 10 mg/kg, were given intravenously every 2 weeks. Three patients, one with hepatocellular carcinoma and two with cutaneous melanoma, achieved partial responses. General observations from the study: Dosing at 0.1 to 3.0 mg/kg was accompanied by clonal expansion of CD4+ and CD8+ blood T cells by week 6. Antigens targeted by the expanded peripheral T cells were not determined.

Repertoires were generated with immunoSEQ multiplex PCR, while TCRdb's copy carries only in-frame clones and drops some. The sample lists about 84,000 clones; 89% were seen once. Note on this clone: Its specificity is unknown.

Germline V gives CDR1 SGHNT, CDR2 YYREEE (reference sequence). The CDR3 covers 18 residues. The junction had 12 bases not matched to a gene; V was cut back by 2 bases and J by 2 bases. The sequences come from CD4+ or CD8+ T cells sorted from blood, collected in a trial of the OX40 agonist ivuxolimab. The V gene is TRBV5-4, the J gene TRBJ2-7; 11 positions match TRBD1. This TCR came from an adult with an advanced solid tumor such as melanoma, head and neck, liver or kidney cancer. Written as DNA, the CDR3 is TGTGCCAGCAGCTTCGGGACAGGGGGGAACCATTACCCCTACGAGCAGTACTTC. Translation: CASSFGTGGNHYPYEQYF.